This T cell receptor beta chain was sequenced during a study of blood T cells in healthy people across ages. PCR was performed a second time for 7 to 11 cycles using a sample-barcoded 5' primer and a J-beta primer mix. Using its own MiXCR run on the 5' RACE reads, TCRdb lists one record per CDR3 protein. Of 850,000 to 1,000,000 distinct CDR3 sequences listed, around 49% are singletons. CDR1 and CDR2 from the germline V gene are DFQATT and SNEGSKA (reference sequence). V gave up 1 base and J gave up 9 bases; unmatched junction bases: 4. The length of the CDR3 is 14 residues. This sequence joins TRBV20-1 and TRBJ1-6; 9 nucleotides agree with TRBD1. This clonotype originated in a man aged 25-45 years in good health. Sequencing was carried out using blood. The CDR3 region is CSARGGQGISPLHF. The CDR3 bases are TGCAGTGCTAGAGGTGGACAGGGGATTTCACCCCTCCACTTT.